This T cell receptor beta chain comes out of a study of blood T cells in healthy people across ages. Study-wide results and caveats: TCR beta diversity per million T cells fell roughly linearly with age.

Combining a sample-barcoded 5' primer with a J-beta primer mix, a second PCR ran for 7 to 11 cycles. There were at least 2.5 million CDR3-containing paired-end reads obtained from each sample. TCRdb reprocessed the 5' RACE reads via MiXCR and lists one record per CDR3 protein. The data contain over 1.5 million distinct CDR3 sequences, roughly 52% of them seen just once; the ten biggest clones take up more than 2%. Points on this clonotype: Its antigen remains unknown.

This clonotype was sampled from a woman in her thirties or forties in good health. The sequenced sample consisted of blood.

The CDR3 is CASSNRQGSNTDTQYF. DNA for the CDR3: TGTGCCAGCAGCAACAGACAGGGGTCTAACACAGATACGCAGTATTTT. This chain links TRBV9 with TRBJ2-3, with 8 bases aligning to TRBD1. With V trimmed by 4 bases and J by 2 bases, 9 bases remained unmatched. CDR1 and CDR2 from the germline V gene are SGDLS and YYNGEE. This CDR3 has 16 amino acids.